This TCR beta chain was obtained from a study of radiotherapy plus CTLA-4 blockade in lung cancer. Sequenced by immunoSEQ multiplex PCR; TCRdb stores in-frame clones only, minus some. Found here are about 72,000 clones, around 83% of them singletons; the top ten hold about 4%. Each patient with chemo-refractory metastatic non-small-cell lung cancer was treated with focal radiation plus CTLA-4 blockade using ipilimumab. The specimen comprised peripheral blood, sampled from a patient treated with radiotherapy plus ipilimumab. The receptor was derived from a human donor with non-small cell lung cancer who had a partial response to radiotherapy plus ipilimumab.

The CDR3: CARSLAPSGTGGNEQFF. DNA for the CDR3: TGTGCCAGAAGCTTGGCCCCATCCGGGACAGGGGGCAATGAGCAGTTCTTC. J is TRBJ2-1 and V is TRBV5-3, with 11 bases aligning to TRBD1. TRBV5-3 belongs to the ORF category, with a function that is uncertain. The CDR3 is made up of 17 amino acids. V shed 0 bases and J 6 bases; nucleotides not matched to a gene: 8.